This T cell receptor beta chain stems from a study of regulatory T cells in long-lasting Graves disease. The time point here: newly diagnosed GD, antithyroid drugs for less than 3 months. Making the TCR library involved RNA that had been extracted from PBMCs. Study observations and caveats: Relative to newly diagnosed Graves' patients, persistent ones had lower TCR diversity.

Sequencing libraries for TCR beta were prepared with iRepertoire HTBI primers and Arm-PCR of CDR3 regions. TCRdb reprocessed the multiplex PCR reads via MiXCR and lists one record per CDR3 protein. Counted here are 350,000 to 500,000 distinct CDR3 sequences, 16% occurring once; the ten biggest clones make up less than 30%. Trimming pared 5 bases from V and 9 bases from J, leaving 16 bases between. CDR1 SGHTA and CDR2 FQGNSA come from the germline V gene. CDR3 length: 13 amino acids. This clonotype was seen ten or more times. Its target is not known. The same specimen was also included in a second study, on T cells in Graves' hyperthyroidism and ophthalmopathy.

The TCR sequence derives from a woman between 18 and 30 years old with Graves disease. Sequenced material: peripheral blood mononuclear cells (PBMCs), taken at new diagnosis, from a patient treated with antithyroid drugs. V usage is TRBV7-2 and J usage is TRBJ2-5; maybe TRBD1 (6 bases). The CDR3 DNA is TGTGCCAGCAGCCCTACGGGGTACAGGGCCCAGTACTTC. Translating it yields CASSPTGYRAQYF.